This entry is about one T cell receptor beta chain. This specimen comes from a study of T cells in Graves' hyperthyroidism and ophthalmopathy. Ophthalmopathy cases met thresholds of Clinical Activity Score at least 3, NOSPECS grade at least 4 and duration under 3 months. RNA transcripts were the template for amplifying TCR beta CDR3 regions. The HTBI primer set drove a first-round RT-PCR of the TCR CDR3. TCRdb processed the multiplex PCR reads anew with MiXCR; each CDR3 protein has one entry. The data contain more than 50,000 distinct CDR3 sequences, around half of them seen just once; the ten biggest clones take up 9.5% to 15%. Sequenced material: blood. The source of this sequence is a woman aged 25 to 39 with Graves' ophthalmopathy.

CDR3 sequence: CASSVLAGGPYEQYF. In DNA form, the CDR3 reads TGTGCCAGCAGCGTTCTAGCGGGAGGGCCCTACGAGCAGTACTTC. V and J are TRBV9 and TRBJ2-7; 12 bases match TRBD2. J lost 2 bases, V lost 2 bases, and 2 bases had no gene match. This CDR3 spans 15 amino acids. Looked up from germline, CDR1 is SGDLS and CDR2 is YYNGEE.